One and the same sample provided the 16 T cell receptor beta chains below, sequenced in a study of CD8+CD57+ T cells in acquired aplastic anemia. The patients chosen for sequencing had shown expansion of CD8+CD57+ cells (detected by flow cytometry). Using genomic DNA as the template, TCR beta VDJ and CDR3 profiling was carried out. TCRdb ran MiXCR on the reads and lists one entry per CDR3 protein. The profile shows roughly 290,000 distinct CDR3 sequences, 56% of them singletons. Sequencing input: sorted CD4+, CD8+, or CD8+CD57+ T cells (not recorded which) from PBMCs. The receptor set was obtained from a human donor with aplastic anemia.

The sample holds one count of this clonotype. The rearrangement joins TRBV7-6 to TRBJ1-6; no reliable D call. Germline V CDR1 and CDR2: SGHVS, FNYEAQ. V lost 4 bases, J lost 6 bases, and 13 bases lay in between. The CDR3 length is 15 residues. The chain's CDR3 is CASSSSGSGNSPLHF. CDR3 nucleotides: TGTGCCAGCAGCTCATCGGGCAGTGGTAATTCACCCCTCCACTTT.

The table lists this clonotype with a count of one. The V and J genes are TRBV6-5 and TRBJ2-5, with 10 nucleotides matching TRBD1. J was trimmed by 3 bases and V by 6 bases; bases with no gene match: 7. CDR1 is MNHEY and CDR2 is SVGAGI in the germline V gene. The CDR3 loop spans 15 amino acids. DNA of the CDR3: TGTGCCAGCAGCTATACCGGGACAGGGGAAGAGACCCAGTACTTC. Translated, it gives CASSYTGTGEETQYF.

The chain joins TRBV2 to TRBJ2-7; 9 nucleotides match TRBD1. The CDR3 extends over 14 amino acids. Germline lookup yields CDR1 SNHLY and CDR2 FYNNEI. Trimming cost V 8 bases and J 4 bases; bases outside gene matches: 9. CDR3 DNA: TGTGCCAGCGGTAGCGACAGGGGGAGGTACGAGCAGTACTTC. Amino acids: CASGSDRGRYEQYF.

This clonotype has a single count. The CDR3 DNA follows: TGTGCCACCAGCACGAGACTAGCGGGGGCAAAGTCTAGCACAGATACGCAGTATTTT. As protein: CATSTRLAGAKSSTDTQYF. This sequence joins TRBV15 and TRBJ2-3, with 12 nucleotides matching TRBD2. Germline V gene sequence: CDR1 LNHNV, CDR2 YYDKDF (reference sequence). J was trimmed by 0 bases and V by 4 bases; bases with no gene match: 11. The CDR3 consists of 19 residues.

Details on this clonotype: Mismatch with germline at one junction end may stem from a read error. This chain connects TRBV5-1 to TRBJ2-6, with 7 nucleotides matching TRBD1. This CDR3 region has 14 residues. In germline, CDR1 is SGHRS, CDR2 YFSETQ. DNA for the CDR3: TGCGCCAGCAGCCTCACTACAGGGGCCTACGTCCTGACTTTC. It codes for CASSLTTGAYVLTF.

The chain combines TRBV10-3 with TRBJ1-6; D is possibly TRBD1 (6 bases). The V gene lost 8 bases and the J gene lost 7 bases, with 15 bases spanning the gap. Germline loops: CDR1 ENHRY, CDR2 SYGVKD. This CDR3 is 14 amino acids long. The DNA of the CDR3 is TGTGCCATCCAGGGGCAGGGCAACAATTCACCCCTCCACTTT. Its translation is CAIQGQGNNSPLHF.

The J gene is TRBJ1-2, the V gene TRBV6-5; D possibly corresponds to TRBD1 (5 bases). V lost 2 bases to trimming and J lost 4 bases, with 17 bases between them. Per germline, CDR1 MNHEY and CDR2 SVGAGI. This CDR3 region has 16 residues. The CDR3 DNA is TGTGCCAGCAGTTACGGGAGGGGCGGAGGTGGCTATGGCTACACCTTC. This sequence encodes CASSYGRGGGGYGYTF.

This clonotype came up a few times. CDR3 in DNA: TGTGCCAGCAGTCGGACTAGCGGGAGTGGAGCCAATGAGCAGTTCTTC. It is translated as CASSRTSGSGANEQFF. The chain uses TRBV25-1 and TRBJ2-1; 13 bases map to TRBD2. Trimming took 5 bases from V and 6 from J; bases not matched to a gene: 7. The CDR3 runs 16 residues. In germline, CDR1 is MGHDK, CDR2 SYGVNS.

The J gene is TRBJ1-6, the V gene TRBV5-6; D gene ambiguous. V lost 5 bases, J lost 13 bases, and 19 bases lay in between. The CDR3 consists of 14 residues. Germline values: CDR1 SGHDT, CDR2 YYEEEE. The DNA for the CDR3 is TGTGCCAGCAGTCTCCCGGGCCCAAGTGGGCCCCTCCACTTT. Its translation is CASSLPGPSGPLHF.

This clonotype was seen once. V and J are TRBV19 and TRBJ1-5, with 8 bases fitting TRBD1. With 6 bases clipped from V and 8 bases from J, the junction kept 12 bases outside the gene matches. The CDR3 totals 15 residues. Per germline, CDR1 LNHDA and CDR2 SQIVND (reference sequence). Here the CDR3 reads CASSLGQVDGEPQHF. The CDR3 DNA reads TGTGCCAGTAGCCTGGGACAGGTCGACGGTGAGCCCCAGCATTTT.

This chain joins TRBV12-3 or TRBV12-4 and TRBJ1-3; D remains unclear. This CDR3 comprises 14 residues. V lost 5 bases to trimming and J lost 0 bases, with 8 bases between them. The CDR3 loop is CASSTYSSGNTIYF. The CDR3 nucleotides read TGTGCCAGCAGTACCTACAGCTCTGGAAACACCATATATTTT.

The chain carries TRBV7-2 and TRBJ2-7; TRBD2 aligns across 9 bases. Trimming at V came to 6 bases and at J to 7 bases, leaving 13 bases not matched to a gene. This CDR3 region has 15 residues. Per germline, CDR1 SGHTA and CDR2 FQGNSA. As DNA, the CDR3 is TGTGCCAGCAGGGGAACAGGACTAGCGAGCAATGAGCAGTACTTC. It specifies CASRGTGLASNEQYF.

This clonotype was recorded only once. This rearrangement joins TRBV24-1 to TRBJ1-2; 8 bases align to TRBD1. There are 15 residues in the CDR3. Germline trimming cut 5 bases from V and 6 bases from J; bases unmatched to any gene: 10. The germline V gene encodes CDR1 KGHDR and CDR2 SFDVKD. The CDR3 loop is CATSGTGQERNGYTF. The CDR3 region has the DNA TGTGCCACCAGTGGAACGGGACAGGAGAGAAATGGCTACACCTTC.

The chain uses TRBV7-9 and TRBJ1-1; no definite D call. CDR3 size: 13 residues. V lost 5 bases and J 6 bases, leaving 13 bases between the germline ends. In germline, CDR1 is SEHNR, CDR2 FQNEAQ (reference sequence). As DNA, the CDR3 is TGTGCCAGCAGCCTAATCGGTTTGGCTGAAGCTTTCTTT. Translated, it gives CASSLIGLAEAFF.

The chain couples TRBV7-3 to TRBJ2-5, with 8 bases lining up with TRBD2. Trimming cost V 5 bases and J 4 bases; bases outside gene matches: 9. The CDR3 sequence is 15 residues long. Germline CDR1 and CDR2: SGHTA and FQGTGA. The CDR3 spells CASSSEGLESETQYF. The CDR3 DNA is TGTGCCAGCAGCAGCGAGGGACTAGAGTCAGAGACCCAGTACTTC.

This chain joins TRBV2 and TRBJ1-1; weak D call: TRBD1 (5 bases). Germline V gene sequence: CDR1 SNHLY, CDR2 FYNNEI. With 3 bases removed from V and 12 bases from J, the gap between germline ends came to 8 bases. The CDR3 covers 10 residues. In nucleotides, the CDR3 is TGTGCCAGCAGTGACAGGGCATCTTTCTTT. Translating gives CASSDRASFF.